The 22 T cell receptor beta chains below were found in one sample sequenced in a study of blood T cell repertoires in COVID-19. Some clones are missing from TCRdb's copy, which holds only in-frame ones; the method was immunoSEQ multiplex PCR. The sample records hundreds of thousands of clones, roughly 80% being singletons. The specimen was peripheral blood. The receptors stem from a man older than 75 with acute or convalescent COVID-19.

The chain is built from TRBV13 and TRBJ2-7; perhaps TRBD1 as D (5 bases). This CDR3 is 15 amino acids long. Germline CDR1 PRHDT, CDR2 FYEKMQ (reference sequence). The germline V and J ends were trimmed by 5 bases and 0 bases, with 14 bases remaining between them. CDR3 in amino acids: CASSPSGPSSYEQYF. In DNA form, the CDR3 reads TGTGCCAGCAGCCCCTCAGGGCCTAGCTCCTACGAGCAGTACTTC.

The V and J genes are TRBV11-3 and TRBJ2-7, with TRBD1 identical over 7 bases. The V gene's germline CDR1 is SGHNT and CDR2 YENEEA. Unmatched junction bases numbered 7, after V lost 5 bases and J lost 6 bases. The CDR3 runs 13 residues. The CDR3 nucleotides are TGTGCCAGCAGCGTAACAGGGGTAAGCGAGCAGTACTTC. Translating gives CASSVTGVSEQYF.

J is TRBJ1-2 and V is TRBV6-5, with 12 positions matching TRBD1. The CDR3 is 14 residues long. J lost 6 bases, V lost 7 bases, and 6 bases had no gene match. The germline CDR1 and CDR2 sequences are MNHEY and SVGAGI. CDR3 DNA: TGTGCCAGCAACCTCCGGGACAGGGGGCATGGCTACACCTTC. It encodes CASNLRDRGHGYTF.

V usage is TRBV5-1 and J usage is TRBJ2-1, with 9 bases that match TRBD1. The CDR3 loop spans 15 amino acids. V was pared by 4 bases and J by 7 bases, with 9 bases of the junction left unmatched. CDR1 and CDR2 (germline): SGHRS, YFSETQ. Here the CDR3 DNA reads TGCGCCAGCAGCCGCCGCGACAGGGGGAATAATGAGCAGTTCTTC. Translation gives CASSRRDRGNNEQFF.

The V call is TRBV5-4, the J call TRBJ1-2; 9 nucleotides align to TRBD1. Germline values: CDR1 SGHNT, CDR2 YYREEE (reference sequence). Unmatched junction bases numbered 6, after V lost 5 bases and J lost 4 bases. The CDR3 covers 14 residues. The CDR3 sequence is CASRSGQGTYGYTF. The DNA for the CDR3 is TGTGCCAGCAGGTCCGGACAGGGGACCTATGGCTACACCTTC. Full variable domain (missing parts from reference TRBV5-4 and TRBJ1-2): ETGVTQSPTHLIKTRGQQVTLRCSSQSGHNTVSWYQQALGQGPQFIFQYYREEENGRGNFPPRFSGLQFPNYSSELNVNALELDDSALYLCASRSGQGTYGYTFGSGTRLTVV.

J is TRBJ2-7 and V is TRBV14; 8 bases are a match to TRBD1. J was trimmed by 4 bases and V by 4 bases; bases with no gene match: 9. Germline V gives CDR1 SGHDN, CDR2 FVKESK. The CDR3 contains 15 residues. The CDR3: CASSRSGTGGYEQYF. The CDR3, as DNA: TGTGCCAGCAGCCGTTCCGGGACAGGAGGTTACGAGCAGTACTTC. The full variable domain, in which reference TRBV14 and TRBJ2-7 provide the parts outside the CDR3, is EAGVTQFPSHSVIEKGQTVTLRCDPISGHDNLYWYRRVMGKEIKFLLHFVKESKQDESGMPNNRFLAERTGGTYSTLKVQPAELEDSGVYFCASSRSGTGGYEQYFGPGTRLTVT.

This rearrangement joins TRBV7-2 to TRBJ2-7, with D possibly being TRBD2 (5 bases). The CDR3 spans 14 residues. V was pared by 2 bases and J by 4 bases, with 12 bases between. Germline V gene data show CDR1 as SGHTA and CDR2 as FQGNSA. The CDR3 region has the DNA TGTGCCAGCAGCTTAAACGGAGGCCCGTACGAGCAGTACTTC. This gives the protein CASSLNGGPYEQYF.

With regard to this clone: At one end, the junction sequence differs from germline, possibly due to a read error. The CDR3, as DNA: TGTGCCAGCAGCCTAGAGCGGATTGGGTTAAACATTCAGTACTTC. This gives the protein CASSLERIGLNIQYF. The chain couples TRBV11-2 to TRBJ2-4, with a possible D match to TRBD2 (5 bases). This CDR3 contains 15 residues. In germline, CDR1 is SGHAT, CDR2 FQNNGV.

This clone has only a few counts. The chain joins TRBV7-8 to TRBJ2-5, with 9 nucleotides matching TRBD2. The CDR3 is made up of 14 amino acids. In germline, CDR1 is SGHVS, CDR2 FQNEAQ. With V trimmed by 4 bases and J by 5 bases, 5 bases remained unmatched. CDR3 sequence reads: CASSWGLAGETQYF. Written as DNA, the CDR3 is TGTGCCAGCAGCTGGGGACTAGCCGGCGAGACCCAGTACTTC.

The table lists this clone with a few counts. The chain carries TRBV7-8 and TRBJ1-1, with 10 bases fitting TRBD1. The length of the CDR3 is 14 residues. Germline V gene sequence: CDR1 SGHVS, CDR2 FQNEAQ. V lost 2 bases to trimming and J lost 7 bases; unmatched junction nucleotides: 4. The CDR3 loop reads CASSLPRDRGEAFF. The DNA of the CDR3 is TGTGCCAGCAGCTTACCACGGGACAGGGGTGAAGCTTTCTTT.

This clone was seen more than once but under ten times. This rearrangement joins TRBV19 to TRBJ2-7; no reliable D call. Germline CDR1 reads LNHDA; CDR2 reads SQIVND (reference sequence). Trimming removed 11 bases from V and 4 bases from J, with 12 bases in between. The CDR3 sequence is 11 residues long. As DNA, the CDR3 is TGTGCCGTCGGAGACGGGTACGAGCAGTACTTC. Translation gives CAVGDGYEQYF.

The V call is TRBV11-2, the J call TRBJ2-2, with TRBD1 as a possible D gene (6 bases). In germline, CDR1 is SGHAT, CDR2 FQNNGV. The CDR3 length is 15 residues. Trimming pared 5 bases from V and 5 bases from J, leaving 15 bases between. DNA for the CDR3: TGTGCCAGCAGCCCGGGACATTTGACGACCGGGGAGCTGTTTTTT. Residues: CASSPGHLTTGELFF.

This sequence joins TRBV7-9 and TRBJ2-3; 12 bases are shared with TRBD2. The CDR3 contains 17 residues. CDR1 is SEHNR, CDR2 FQNEAQ, per germline (reference sequence). V dropped 3 bases and J dropped 2; count of bases not matched to a gene: 6. The CDR3 bases are TGTGCCAGCAGCTTTCACGGGACTAGCGGGTACACAGATACGCAGTATTTT. It codes for CASSFHGTSGYTDTQYF.

This chain links TRBV28 with TRBJ1-4, with 7 bases matching TRBD1. Losses at the gene ends were 2 bases for V and 7 bases for J; bases not matched to a gene: 7. Germline V gene lookup returns CDR1 MDHEN and CDR2 SYDVKM. CDR3 length: 15 residues. The CDR3 nucleotides read TGTGCCAGCAGTTTAAGGACAGGAATATTTGAAAAACTGTTTTTT. Amino acid sequence: CASSLRTGIFEKLFF.

The genes are TRBV5-5 and TRBJ2-3; TRBD2 might be the D (5 bases). The V end was cut by 0 bases, the J end by 3 bases, with 14 bases between. Per germline, CDR1 SGHKS and CDR2 YYEKEE (reference sequence). CDR3 length equals 16 residues. CDR3 nucleotides: TGTGCCAGCAGCTTGGCGGGGTTTTTTACGACAGATACGCAGTATTTT. Amino acids: CASSLAGFFTTDTQYF.

This chain joins TRBV5-1 and TRBJ2-5; D uncertain. Germline values: CDR1 SGHRS, CDR2 YFSETQ. This CDR3 is 17 amino acids long. V was clipped by 0 bases and J by 2 bases, with 17 bases between them. This CDR3 reads CASSLAANLPGQETQYF. CDR3 DNA: TGCGCCAGCAGCTTGGCCGCTAACCTTCCGGGTCAAGAGACCCAGTACTTC.

V and J are TRBV7-9 and TRBJ1-3; D ambiguous. This CDR3 comprises 17 residues. The germline CDR1 and CDR2 sequences are SEHNR and FQNEAQ (reference sequence). Trimming pared 5 bases from V and 0 bases from J, leaving 17 bases between. The CDR3 here is CASSPLRSTGSGNTIYF. The CDR3 DNA is TGTGCCAGCAGCCCCTTAAGAAGCACGGGCTCTGGAAACACCATATATTTT.

The rearrangement uses TRBV5-1 and TRBJ2-4; 7 positions agree with TRBD2. Per the germline V gene, CDR1 is SGHRS and CDR2 is YFSETQ. V lost 0 bases and J lost 3; bases outside the gene matches: 9. The CDR3 covers 17 residues. CDR3 nucleotides: TGCGCCAGCAGCTTGGCAGGCCTAGCGGTTTTCAAAAACATTCAGTACTTC. Its translation: CASSLAGLAVFKNIQYF. The full variable domain, rest sourced from reference TRBV5-1 and TRBJ2-4, is KAGVTQTPRYLIKTRGQQVTLSCSPISGHRSVSWYQQTPGQGLQFLFEYFSETQRNKGNFPGRFSGRQFSNSRSEMNVSTLELGDSALYLCASSLAGLAVFKNIQYFGAGTRLSVL.

This clone was observed once. The sample carries other DNA sequences with the same CDR3. In nucleotides, the CDR3 is TGTGCCAGCAGCTTAGGGAGGAACACTGAAGCTTTCTTT. This encodes CASSLGRNTEAFF. The chain employs TRBV7-2 and TRBJ1-1; D gene ambiguous. This CDR3 region has 13 residues. V was pared by 1 base and J by 1 base, with 4 bases between. The germline V gene encodes CDR1 SGHTA and CDR2 FQGNSA.

The chain recombines TRBV6-5 with TRBJ1-1; TRBD1 matches 10 bases. After removal of 10 bases from V and 7 bases from J, the junction contained 6 bases not matched to a gene. CDR1 is MNHEY, CDR2 SVGAGI, per germline. The CDR3 consists of 12 residues. CDR3 protein: CAIHGTGVEAFF. CDR3 in DNA: TGTGCCATCCACGGGACAGGGGTTGAAGCTTTCTTT.

The rearrangement uses TRBV27 and TRBJ1-1; D possibly corresponds to TRBD1 (6 bases). CDR3 length: 15 residues. The germline CDR1 and CDR2 sequences are MNHEY and SMNVEV (reference sequence). V was pared by 3 bases and J by 1 base, with 12 bases between. The CDR3 sequence: CASSFRQEPNTEAFF. The CDR3, as DNA: TGTGCCAGCAGTTTCCGACAGGAGCCGAACACTGAAGCTTTCTTT.

CDR3 DNA sequence: TGTGCCAGCAGTTACTCTGCCAGATTGAACACTGAAGCTTTCTTT. Translating it yields CASSYSARLNTEAFF. The chain employs TRBV6-5 and TRBJ1-1; D ambiguous. The ends were cut back, 0 bases at V and 0 bases at J, with 8 bases in the middle. This CDR3 is built from 15 residues. Germline CDR1 is MNHEY and CDR2 is SVGAGI.